This entry is about one T cell receptor beta chain. At one end, the junction sequence differs from germline, possibly due to a read error. The primer mix had 60 Vbeta and 13 Jbeta primers. Assay: immunoSEQ multiplex PCR; the TCRdb copy retains only in-frame clones and omits some. Counted here are around 72,000 clones, around 80% occurring once; the ten biggest clones make up about 6%. The entry originates in a study of cytomegalovirus exposure and HLA in healthy donors. The CDR3 is 14 residues long. Germline lookup yields CDR1 SGHDT and CDR2 YYEEEE. Material for sequencing was PBMCs. This chain connects TRBV5-6 to TRBJ2-3; D gene unclear. The sequence derives from a man aged 50-59 years in good health and CMV-seronegative. CDR3 DNA sequence: TGTGCCAGCAGCTTGGTTTCCGCCACAAATACGCAGTATTTT. Encoded protein: CASSLVSATNTQYF.